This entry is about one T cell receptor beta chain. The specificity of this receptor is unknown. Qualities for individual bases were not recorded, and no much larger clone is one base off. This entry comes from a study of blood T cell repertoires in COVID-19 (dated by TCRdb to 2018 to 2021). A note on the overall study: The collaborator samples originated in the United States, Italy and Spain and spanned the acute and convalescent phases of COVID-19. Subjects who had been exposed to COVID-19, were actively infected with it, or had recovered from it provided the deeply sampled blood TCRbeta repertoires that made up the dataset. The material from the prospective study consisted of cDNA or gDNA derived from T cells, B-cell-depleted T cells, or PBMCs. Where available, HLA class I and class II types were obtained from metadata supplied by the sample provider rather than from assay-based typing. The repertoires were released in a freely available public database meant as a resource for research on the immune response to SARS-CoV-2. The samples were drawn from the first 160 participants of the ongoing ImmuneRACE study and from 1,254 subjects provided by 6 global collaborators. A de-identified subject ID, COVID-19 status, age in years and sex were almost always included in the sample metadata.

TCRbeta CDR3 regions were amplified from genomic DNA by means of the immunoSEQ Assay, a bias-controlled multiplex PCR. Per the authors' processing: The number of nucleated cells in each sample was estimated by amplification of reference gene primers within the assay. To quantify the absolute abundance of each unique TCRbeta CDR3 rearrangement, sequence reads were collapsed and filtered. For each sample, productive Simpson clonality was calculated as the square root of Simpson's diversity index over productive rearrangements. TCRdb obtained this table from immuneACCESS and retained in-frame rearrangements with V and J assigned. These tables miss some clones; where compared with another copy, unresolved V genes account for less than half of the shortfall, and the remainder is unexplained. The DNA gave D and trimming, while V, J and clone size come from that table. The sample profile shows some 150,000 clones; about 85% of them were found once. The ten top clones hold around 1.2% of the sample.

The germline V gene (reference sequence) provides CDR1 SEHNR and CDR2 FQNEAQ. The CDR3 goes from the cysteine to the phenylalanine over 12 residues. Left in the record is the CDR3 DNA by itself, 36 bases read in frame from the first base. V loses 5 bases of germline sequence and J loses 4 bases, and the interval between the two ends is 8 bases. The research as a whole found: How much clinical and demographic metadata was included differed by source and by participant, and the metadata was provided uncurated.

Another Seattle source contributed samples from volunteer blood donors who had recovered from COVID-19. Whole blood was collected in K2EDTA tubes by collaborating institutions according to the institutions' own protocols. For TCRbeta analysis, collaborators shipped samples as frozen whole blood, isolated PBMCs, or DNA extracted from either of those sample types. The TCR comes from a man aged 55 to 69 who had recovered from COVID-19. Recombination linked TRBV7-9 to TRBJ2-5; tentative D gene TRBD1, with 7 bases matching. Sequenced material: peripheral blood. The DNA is TGTGCCAGCAGCCAGGGGGGAGAGACCCAGTACTTC. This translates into CASSQGGETQYF.